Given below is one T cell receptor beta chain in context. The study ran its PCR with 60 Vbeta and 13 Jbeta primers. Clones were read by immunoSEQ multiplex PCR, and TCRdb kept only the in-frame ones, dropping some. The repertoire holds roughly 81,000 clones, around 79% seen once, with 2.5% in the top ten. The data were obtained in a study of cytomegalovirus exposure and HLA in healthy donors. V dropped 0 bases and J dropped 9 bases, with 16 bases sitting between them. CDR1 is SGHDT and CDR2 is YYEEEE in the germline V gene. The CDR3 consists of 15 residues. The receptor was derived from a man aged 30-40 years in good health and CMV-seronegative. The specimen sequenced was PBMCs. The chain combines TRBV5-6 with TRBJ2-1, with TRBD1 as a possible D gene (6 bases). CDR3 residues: CASSLDYRVMGEQFF. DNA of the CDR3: TGTGCCAGCAGCTTGGATTACAGGGTGATGGGTGAGCAGTTCTTC.